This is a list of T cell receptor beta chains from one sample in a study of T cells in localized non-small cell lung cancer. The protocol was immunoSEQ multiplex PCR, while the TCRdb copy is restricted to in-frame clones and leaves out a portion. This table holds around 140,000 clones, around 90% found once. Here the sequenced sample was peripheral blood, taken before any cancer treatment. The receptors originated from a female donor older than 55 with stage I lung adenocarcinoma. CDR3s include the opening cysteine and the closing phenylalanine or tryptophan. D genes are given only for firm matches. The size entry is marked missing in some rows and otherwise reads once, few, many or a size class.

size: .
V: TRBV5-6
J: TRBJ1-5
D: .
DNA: TGTGCCAGCAAATTGGGAGCCAGCAACAATCAGCCCCAGCATTTT
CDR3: CASKLGASNNQPQHF

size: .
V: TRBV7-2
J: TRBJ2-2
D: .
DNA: TGTGCCAGCCTTCTAGCGCGAGCCCAAACCGGGGAGCTGTTTTTT
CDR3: CASLLARAQTGELFF

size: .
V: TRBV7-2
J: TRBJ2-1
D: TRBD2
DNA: TGTGCCAGCAGCAACTGGGGGGGCAATGAGCAGTTCTTC
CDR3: CASSNWGGNEQFF

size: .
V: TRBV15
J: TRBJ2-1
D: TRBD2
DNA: TGTGCCACCAGCAGAGATCCGGGGACTACCAACAATGAGCAGTTCTTC
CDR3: CATSRDPGTTNNEQFF

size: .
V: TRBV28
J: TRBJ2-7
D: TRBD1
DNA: TGTGCCAGCAGGGGGGGGACAGGGAACGGGCAGTACTTC
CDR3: CASRGGTGNGQYF

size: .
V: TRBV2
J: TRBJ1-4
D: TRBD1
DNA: TGTGCCAGCAGAACTGGACAGGAGTGGGAAAAACTGTTTTTT
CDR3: CASRTGQEWEKLFF

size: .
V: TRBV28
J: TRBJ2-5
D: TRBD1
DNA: TGTGCCAGCACCTTTTCGGACAGGGGGCAAGAGACCCAGTACTTC
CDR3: CASTFSDRGQETQYF

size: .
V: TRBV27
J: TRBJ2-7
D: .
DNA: TGTGCCAGCGGAACCAATCCGGGGGCGAACTACGAGCAGTACTTC
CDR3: CASGTNPGANYEQYF

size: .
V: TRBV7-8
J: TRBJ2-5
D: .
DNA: TGTGCCAGCAGCTCGTACAGGGAATCGGAGACCCAGTACTTC
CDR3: CASSSYRESETQYF

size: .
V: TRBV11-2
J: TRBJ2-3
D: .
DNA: TGTGCCAGCAGCTTAGATGGGAGGGGGCGCTTAGGGGTAGATACGCAGTATTTT
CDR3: CASSLDGRGRLGVDTQYF

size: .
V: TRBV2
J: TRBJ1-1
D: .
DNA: TGTGCCAGCAGTGAAGCGCGGGGGTCTGAAGCTTTCTTT
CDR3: CASSEARGSEAFF

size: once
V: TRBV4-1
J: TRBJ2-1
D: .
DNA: TGCGCCAGCAGTCTGGGACCCTCCCAGTACAATGAGCAGTTCTTC
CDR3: CASSLGPSQYNEQFF

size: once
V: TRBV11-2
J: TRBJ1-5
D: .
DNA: TGTGCCAGCAGCTTAGGCGGCAGGGGCAATCAGCCCCAGCATTTT
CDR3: CASSLGGRGNQPQHF

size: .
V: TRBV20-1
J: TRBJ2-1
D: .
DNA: TGCAGTGCTAGACTTGGAGGAGAGCAGTTCTTC
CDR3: CSARLGGEQFF

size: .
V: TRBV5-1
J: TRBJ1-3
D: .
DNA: TGCGCCAGCAGCTCGGTATCTAGCTCTGGAAACACCATATATTTT
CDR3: CASSSVSSSGNTIYF

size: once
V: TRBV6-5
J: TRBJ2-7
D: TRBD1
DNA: TGTGCCAGCAGTTACTCGGGGACAGGGGGGACTTACGAGCAGTACTTC
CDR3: CASSYSGTGGTYEQYF

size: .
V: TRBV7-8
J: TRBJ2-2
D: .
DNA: TGTGCCAGCAGCTCTCACCGGGGGCTGTTTTTT
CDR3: CASSSHRGLFF

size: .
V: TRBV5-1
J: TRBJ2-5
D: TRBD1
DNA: TGCGCCAGCAGCCGACAGGGGGAGGGGGAGACCCAGTACTTC
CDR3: CASSRQGEGETQYF

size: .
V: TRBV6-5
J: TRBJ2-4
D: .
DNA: TGTGCCAGCAGACCCGACTTAGCCAAAAACATTCAGTACTTC
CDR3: CASRPDLAKNIQYF

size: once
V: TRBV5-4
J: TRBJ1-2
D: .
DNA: TGTGCCAGCAGCTCCCAGGGTCGTGGCTACACCTTC
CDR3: CASSSQGRGYTF

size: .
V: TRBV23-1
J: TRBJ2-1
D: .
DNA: TGCGCCAGCAGTCAATCGAGGGGGAGGCTATCCTACAATGAGCAGTTCTTC
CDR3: CASSQSRGRLSYNEQFF

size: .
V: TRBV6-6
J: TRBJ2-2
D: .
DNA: TGTGCCAGCAGCCTCGAGGCGACCGGGGAGCTGTTTTTT
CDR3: CASSLEATGELFF

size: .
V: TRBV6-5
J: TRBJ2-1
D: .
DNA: TGTGCCAGCAGGCCTACTAGCAATGAGCAGTTCTTC
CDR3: CASRPTSNEQFF

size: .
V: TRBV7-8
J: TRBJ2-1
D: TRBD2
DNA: TGTGCCAGCAGCTTCCCGAGACTAGCGGGACTACAAGGCAATGAGCAGTTCTTC
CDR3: CASSFPRLAGLQGNEQFF

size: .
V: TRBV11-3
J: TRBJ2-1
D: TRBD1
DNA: TGTGCCAGCAGCTCCCTCGCCTCGGGACAGGGGGGCAATGAGCAGTTCTTC
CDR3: CASSSLASGQGGNEQFF

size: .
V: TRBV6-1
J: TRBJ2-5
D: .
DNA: TGTGCCAGCAGAGTAGAGACCCAGTACTTC
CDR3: CASRVETQYF

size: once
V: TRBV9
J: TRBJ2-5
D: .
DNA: TGTGCCAGCAGCGTAGCTGCGCGGACTTACCAAGAGACCCAGTACTTC
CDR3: CASSVAARTYQETQYF

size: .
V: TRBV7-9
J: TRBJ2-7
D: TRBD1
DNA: TGTGCCAGCAGCTTAGCCGGGACAGGGGTCTACGAGCAGTACTTC
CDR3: CASSLAGTGVYEQYF

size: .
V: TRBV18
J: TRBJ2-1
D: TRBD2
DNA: TGTGCCAGCTCAATAAGCGGGAGTTACAATGAGCAGTTCTTC
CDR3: CASSISGSYNEQFF

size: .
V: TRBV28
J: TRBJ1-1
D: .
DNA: TGTGCCAGCAGTTTATCTCAAAGTCGCACTGAAGCTTTCTTT
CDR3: CASSLSQSRTEAFF

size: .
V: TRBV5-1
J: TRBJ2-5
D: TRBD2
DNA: TGCGCCAGCAGCCCCAGACTAGCGGGAGACGGTCAGTACTTC
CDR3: CASSPRLAGDGQYF

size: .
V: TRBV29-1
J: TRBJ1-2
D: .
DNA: TGCAGCGTTGCACCCGCTAACTATGGCTACACCTTC
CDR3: CSVAPANYGYTF

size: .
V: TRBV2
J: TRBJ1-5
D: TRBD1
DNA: TGTGCCAGCAGTGTGGACAGGGAGGGATGGCAGCCCCAGCATTTT
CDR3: CASSVDREGWQPQHF

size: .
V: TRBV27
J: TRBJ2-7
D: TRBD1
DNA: TGTGCCAGCAGTTTCTCCCTCCACCAGGGGGGACAGGGGTTCTACGAGCAGTACTTC
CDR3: CASSFSLHQGGQGFYEQYF

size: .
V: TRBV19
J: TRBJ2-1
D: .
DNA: TGTGCCAGTAGTATCTGGACTGGTAATGAGCAGTTCTTC
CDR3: CASSIWTGNEQFF

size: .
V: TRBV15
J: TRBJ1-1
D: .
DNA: TGTGCCACCAGCAGAGACGAGGGCCTGAACACTGAAGCTTTCTTT
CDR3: CATSRDEGLNTEAFF

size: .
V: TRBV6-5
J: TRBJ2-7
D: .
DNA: TGTGCCAGCAGTTACGGCCGCTGGGGCGAGCAGTACTTC
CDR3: CASSYGRWGEQYF

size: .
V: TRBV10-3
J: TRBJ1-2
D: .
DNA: TGTGCCATCAGAGTAAGACAAGACTATGGCTACACCTTC
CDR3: CAIRVRQDYGYTF

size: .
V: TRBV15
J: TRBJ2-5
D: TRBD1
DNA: TGTGCCACCAGCCGGTCCCGGGACAGGGGGAGTAGCCAAGAGACCCAGTACTTC
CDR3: CATSRSRDRGSSQETQYF

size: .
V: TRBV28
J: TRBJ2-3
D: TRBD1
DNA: TGTGCCAGCAGTTCGGGACAGGGGGCATCAAATACGCAGTATTTT
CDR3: CASSSGQGASNTQYF

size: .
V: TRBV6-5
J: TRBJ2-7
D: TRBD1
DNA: TGTGCCAGCAGTTACATCCGGACAGGGGGCAACTACGAGCAGTACTTC
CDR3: CASSYIRTGGNYEQYF

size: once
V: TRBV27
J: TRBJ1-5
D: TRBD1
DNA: TGTGCCAGCAGTTTAGACAGGGACAATCAGCCCCAGCATTTT
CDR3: CASSLDRDNQPQHF

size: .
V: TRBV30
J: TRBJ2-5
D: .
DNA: TGTGCCTGGACAGTTCTAACTAGCAGGGAGACCCAGTACTTC
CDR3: CAWTVLTSRETQYF

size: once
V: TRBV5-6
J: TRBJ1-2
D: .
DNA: TGTGCCAGCAGCTTGGGACAGCTAGGCTACACCTTC
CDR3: CASSLGQLGYTF

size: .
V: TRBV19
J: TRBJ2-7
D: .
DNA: TGTGCCAGTAGTGCGAGGGGCGGCGAGCAGTACTTC
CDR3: CASSARGGEQYF

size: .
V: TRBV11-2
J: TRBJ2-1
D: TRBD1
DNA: TGTGCCAGCAGCTCGACCGGACAGGGTCCGGGGCCTAAGCAGTTCTTC
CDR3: CASSSTGQGPGPKQFF

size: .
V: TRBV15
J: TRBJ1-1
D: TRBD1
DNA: TGTGCCACCAGCAGAGATGGACAGGAGAACACTGAAGCTTTCTTT
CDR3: CATSRDGQENTEAFF

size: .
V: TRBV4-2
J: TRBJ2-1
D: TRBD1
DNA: TGTGCCAGCAGCCCCCCCGACAGGGCCCCTAACAATGAGCAGTTCTTC
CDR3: CASSPPDRAPNNEQFF

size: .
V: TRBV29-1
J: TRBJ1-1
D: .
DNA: TGCAGCGTTGAGAACACTGAAGCTTTCTTT
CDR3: CSVENTEAFF

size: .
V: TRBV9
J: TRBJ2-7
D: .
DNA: TGTGCCAGCAGCGTAGAAGACAGCTCCTACGAGCAGTACTTC
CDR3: CASSVEDSSYEQYF

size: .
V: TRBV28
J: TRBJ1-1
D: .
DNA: TGTGCCAGCCCCAAAATTCCGACGGAAAACACTGAAGCTTTCTTT
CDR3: CASPKIPTENTEAFF

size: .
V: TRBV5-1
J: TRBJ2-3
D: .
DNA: TGCGCCACCTCGCCGAAAGGAGATACGCAGTATTTT
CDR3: CATSPKGDTQYF

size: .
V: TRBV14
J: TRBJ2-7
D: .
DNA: TGTGCCAGCAGCCAAGGATTGGGAGCGGTTTACGAGCAGTACTTC
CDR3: CASSQGLGAVYEQYF

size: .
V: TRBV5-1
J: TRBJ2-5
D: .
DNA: TGCGCCAGCAGCTTGCCGGGGGAAGGGACCCAGTACTTC
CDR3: CASSLPGEGTQYF

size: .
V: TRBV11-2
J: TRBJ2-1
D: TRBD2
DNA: TGTGCCAGCAGCTTAACTAGCGGGTCTTACAATGAGCAGTTCTTC
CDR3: CASSLTSGSYNEQFF